This T cell receptor (beta chain) is from a study of OX40 agonist ivuxolimab in advanced cancers. Looking at the study overall: In three patients, partial responses were observed, one with hepatocellular carcinoma and two with cutaneous melanoma. Study conclusions and caveats: Doses of 0.1 to 3.0 mg/kg were accompanied by clonal expansion of CD4+ and CD8+ blood T cells by week 6.

Sequenced by immunoSEQ multiplex PCR; TCRdb stores in-frame clones only, minus some. The sample lists under 40,000 clones, approximately 80% occurring once. This clone was observed a few times. Antigen: not known. Trimming removed 4 bases from V and 7 bases from J, with 17 bases in between. The CDR3 length is 15 residues. CDR1 and CDR2 (germline): SGDLS, YYNGEE. Exclusion of a patient followed from autoimmune disease history or systemic immunosuppression. This TCR was recovered from an adult with an advanced solid tumor such as melanoma, head and neck, liver or kidney cancer. Specimen: CD4+ or CD8+ T cells sorted from blood, collected in a trial of the OX40 agonist ivuxolimab. This chain connects TRBV9 to TRBJ1-4; D perhaps matches TRBD1 (6 bases). The CDR3 nucleotides read TGTGCCAGCAGCCCAAGGGGGGCGGGAAGTGAAAAACTGTTTTTT. Protein sequence: CASSPRGAGSEKLFF. Full variable domain (missing parts from reference TRBV9 and TRBJ1-4): DSGVTQTPKHLITATGQRVTLRCSPRSGDLSVYWYQQSLDQGLQFLIQYYNGEERAKGNILERFSAQQFPDLHSELNLSSLELGDSALYFCASSPRGAGSEKLFFGSGTQLSVL.